This T cell receptor beta chain was retrieved from a study of vaccination and CD4 T cells after COVID-19. With 5 bases removed from V and 6 bases from J, the gap between germline ends came to 19 bases. The germline V gene encodes CDR1 MNHNS and CDR2 SASEGT. This CDR3 has 15 residues. Cultured CD4+ T cell DNA was sequenced using the Oncomine TCR Beta short-read assay. Each CDR3 protein gets one entry after TCRdb re-called the PCR reads with MiXCR. The profile shows about 17,000 distinct CDR3 sequences, under 45% of them singletons. Indicated treatment: roughly 10-day PBMC culture with coronavirus spike peptide pools or control peptides (ViraFEST assay). This clonotype came up a few times. What it recognizes is unknown.

The sequence was collected from a human donor who had recovered from COVID-19. The sample was CD4+ T cells from blood, cultured in vitro, taken after SARS-CoV-2 vaccination. The chain carries TRBV6-1 and TRBJ1-1; tentatively, D is TRBD1 (6 bases). CDR3 in DNA: TGTGCCAGCAGTCTGACCCGGACAGACGGATCTGAAGCTTTCTTT. Protein: CASSLTRTDGSEAFF.